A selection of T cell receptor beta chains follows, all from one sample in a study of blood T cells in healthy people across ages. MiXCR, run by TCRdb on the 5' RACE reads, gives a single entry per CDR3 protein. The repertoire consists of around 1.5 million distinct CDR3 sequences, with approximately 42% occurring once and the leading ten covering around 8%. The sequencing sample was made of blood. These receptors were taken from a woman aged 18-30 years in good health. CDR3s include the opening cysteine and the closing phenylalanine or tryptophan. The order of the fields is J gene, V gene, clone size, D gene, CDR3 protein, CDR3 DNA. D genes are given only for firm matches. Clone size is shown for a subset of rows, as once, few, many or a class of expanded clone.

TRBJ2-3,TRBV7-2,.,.,CASSLGYRGEDTQYF,TGTGCCAGCAGCTTAGGGTATAGGGGGGAAGATACGCAGTATTTT
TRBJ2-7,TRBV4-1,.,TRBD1,CASSQGQAPNYEQYF,TGCGCCAGCAGCCAGGGACAGGCACCAAACTACGAGCAGTACTTC
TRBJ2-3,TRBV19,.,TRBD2,CASSEGLAPDTQYF,TGTGCCAGTAGTGAGGGACTAGCACCCGATACGCAGTATTTT
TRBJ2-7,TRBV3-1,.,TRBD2,CASSRWTSPAYEQYF,TGTGCCAGCAGCCGATGGACTAGCCCAGCCTACGAGCAGTACTTC
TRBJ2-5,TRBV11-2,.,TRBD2,CASSLRLAGSLGETQYF,TGTGCCAGCAGCTTAAGACTAGCGGGGAGCCTAGGGGAGACCCAGTACTTC
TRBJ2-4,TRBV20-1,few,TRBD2,CSASPAGVAKNIQYF,TGCAGTGCTAGTCCCGCGGGAGTTGCCAAAAACATTCAGTACTTC
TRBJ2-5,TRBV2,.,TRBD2,CASRSGLAGNQETQYF,TGTGCCAGCAGGTCCGGACTAGCGGGGAACCAAGAGACCCAGTACTTC
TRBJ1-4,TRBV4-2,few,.,CASSQDVGDLAKLFF,TGTGCCAGCAGCCAAGATGTAGGGGATTTGGCAAAACTGTTTTTT
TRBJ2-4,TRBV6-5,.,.,CASSYSRGVGSKNIQYF,TGTGCCAGCAGTTACTCGAGGGGGGTCGGATCCAAAAACATTCAGTACTTC
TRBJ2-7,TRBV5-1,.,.,CTSSPEDFPPYEQYF,TGCACCAGCAGCCCCGAGGACTTTCCACCCTACGAGCAGTACTTC
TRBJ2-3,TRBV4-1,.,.,CASSQEPGTDTQYF,TGCGCCAGCAGCCAAGAACCCGGCACAGATACGCAGTATTTT
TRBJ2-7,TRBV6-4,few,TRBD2,CASSLTSGAPYEQYF,TGTGCCAGCAGTTTGACTAGCGGGGCCCCCTACGAGCAGTACTTC
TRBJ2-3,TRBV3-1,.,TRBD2,CASSQGSAGGRTDTQYF,TGTGCCAGCAGCCAAGGCTCAGCGGGGGGGCGCACAGATACGCAGTATTTT
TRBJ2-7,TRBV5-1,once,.,CASSLLRRSYEQYF,TGCGCCAGCAGCTTGTTACGCAGGAGCTACGAGCAGTACTTC
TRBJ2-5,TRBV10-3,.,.,CATSGSASEQETQYF,TGTGCCACTTCGGGGTCCGCTTCGGAACAAGAGACCCAGTACTTC
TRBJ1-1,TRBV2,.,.,CASSRANPNTEAFF,TGTGCCAGCAGTAGGGCAAACCCCAACACTGAAGCTTTCTTT
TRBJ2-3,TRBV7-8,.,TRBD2,CASSFVAGGHTDTQYF,TGTGCCAGCAGCTTTGTAGCGGGAGGGCACACAGATACGCAGTATTTT
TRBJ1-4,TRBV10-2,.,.,CASKGVLATNEKLFF,TGCGCCAGCAAGGGGGTGCTCGCAACTAATGAAAAACTGTTTTTT
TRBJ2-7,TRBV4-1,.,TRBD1,CASSQFSSSGTGTHEQYF,TGCGCCAGCAGCCAATTCAGCTCCTCCGGGACAGGCACCCACGAGCAGTACTTC
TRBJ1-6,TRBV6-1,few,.,CASKSELNSPLHF,TGTGCCAGCAAATCCGAGCTCAATTCACCCCTCCACTTT
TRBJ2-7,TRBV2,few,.,CASSEGFSTGAGSYEQYF,TGTGCCAGCAGTGAAGGGTTTAGTACTGGCGCAGGGTCCTACGAGCAGTACTTC
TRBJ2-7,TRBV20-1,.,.,CSAERTYEQYF,TGCAGTGCGGAGCGGACCTACGAGCAGTACTTC
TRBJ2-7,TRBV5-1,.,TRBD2,CASSMGTSGRFVAEQYF,TGCGCCAGCAGCATGGGGACTAGCGGGAGGTTCGTCGCCGAGCAGTACTTC
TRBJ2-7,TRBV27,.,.,CASSSDGAGWKNQYF,TGTGCCAGCAGTAGTGACGGGGCAGGGTGGAAGAACCAGTACTTC
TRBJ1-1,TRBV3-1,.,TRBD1,CASSQGQGAQAFF,TGTGCCAGCAGCCAGGGACAGGGGGCGCAAGCTTTCTTT
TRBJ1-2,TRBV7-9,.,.,CASSLGLGPNYGYTF,TGTGCCAGCAGCTTAGGGTTGGGACCTAACTATGGCTACACCTTC
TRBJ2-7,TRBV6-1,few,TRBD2,CASREGTNYEQYF,TGTGCCAGCAGGGAGGGGACTAACTACGAGCAGTACTTC
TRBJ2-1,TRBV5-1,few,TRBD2,CASSLAGGAGNEQFF,TGCGCCAGCAGCTTGGCCGGGGGGGCCGGGAATGAGCAGTTCTTC
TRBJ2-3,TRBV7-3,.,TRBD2,CASSYGTSDTQYF,TGTGCCAGCAGCTACGGGACTAGCGATACGCAGTATTTT
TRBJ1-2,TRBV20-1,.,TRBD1,CSANRQGALGVDYGYTF,TGCAGTGCTAACCGACAGGGGGCGTTAGGAGTGGACTATGGCTACACCTTC
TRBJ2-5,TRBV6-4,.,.,CASNPDGTGRQGTQYF,TGTGCCAGCAATCCGGATGGAACAGGGAGACAAGGGACCCAGTACTTC
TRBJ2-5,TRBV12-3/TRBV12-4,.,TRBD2,CASSFGLAGAKNEQYF,TGTGCCAGCAGTTTTGGACTAGCGGGGGCTAAAAATGAGCAGTACTTC
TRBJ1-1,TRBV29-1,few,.,CSVFDSRNTEAFF,TGCAGCGTTTTCGACAGCAGGAACACTGAAGCTTTCTTT
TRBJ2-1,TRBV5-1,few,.,CASSLAPGGNNEQFF,TGCGCCAGCAGCTTGGCGCCCGGGGGCAACAATGAGCAGTTCTTC
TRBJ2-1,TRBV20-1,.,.,CSACCLSANEQFF,TGCAGTGCTTGCTGCTTGTCGGCAAATGAGCAGTTCTTC
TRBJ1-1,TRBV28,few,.,CASSVQGSATEAFF,TGTGCCAGCAGTGTCCAGGGGAGTGCCACTGAAGCTTTCTTT
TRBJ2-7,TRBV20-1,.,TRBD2,CSAGTSGAYEQYF,TGCAGTGCTGGGACTAGCGGCGCGTACGAGCAGTACTTC
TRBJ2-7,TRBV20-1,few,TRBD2,CSAFPTSDDYEQYF,TGCAGTGCTTTTCCTACTAGCGATGACTACGAGCAGTACTTC